This entry lists 8 T cell receptor beta chains sequenced from one sample in a study of patients and donors after allogeneic stem cell transplantation. TCRdb reprocessed the RT-PCR reads via MiXCR and lists one record per CDR3 protein. The table shows about 230,000 distinct CDR3 sequences, with 13% to 15% occurring only once. Sequences were obtained from blood, either unsorted or a sorted T cell fraction (not recorded which). The origin of the receptors is a human donor who was either an allogeneic HSCT recipient or a stem cell or donor lymphocyte infusion donor (not recorded which). It is not recorded whose cells these are; they may come from a transplant donor.

The chain carries TRBV12-3 or TRBV12-4 and TRBJ1-2; 7 bases are a match to TRBD1. The CDR3 totals 13 residues. Trimming removed 8 bases from V and 4 bases from J; junction bases left unmatched: 7. The CDR3 DNA sequence: TGTGCCAGCTCAGGGGGAATGGGCTATGGCTACACCTTC. Its protein product is CASSGGMGYGYTF.

This clonotype was detected a few times. The chain combines TRBV7-9 with TRBJ1-1; possible D gene TRBD1, 5 bases. Trimming left V 5 bases short and J 7 bases short, with 17 bases between. CDR3 length equals 14 residues. Looked up from germline, CDR1 is SEHNR and CDR2 is FQNEAQ (reference sequence). CDR3 nucleotides: TGTGCCAGCAGCAAATTTGGGGGTAGGGATGAAGCTTTCTTT. Amino acid sequence: CASSKFGGRDEAFF.

In this sample, this clonotype turned up a few times. J is TRBJ2-5 and V is TRBV18, with no clear D. The length of the CDR3 is 12 residues. With 0 bases removed from V and 2 bases from J, the gap between germline ends came to 1 base. CDR1 and CDR2 (germline): KGHSH, LQKENI. The CDR3 nucleotides read TGTGCCAGCTCACCACCGCAAGAGACCCAGTACTTC. Translating gives CASSPPQETQYF.

This clonotype has more than one count but fewer than ten. The chain joins TRBV12-3 or TRBV12-4 to TRBJ2-5, with TRBD1 matching 8 bases. J was trimmed by 2 bases and V by 6 bases; bases with no gene match: 5. The CDR3 is 14 residues long. CDR3 in amino acids: CASRPGQAQETQYF. The CDR3 region has the DNA TGTGCCAGCAGGCCGGGACAGGCGCAAGAGACCCAGTACTTC.

This clonotype appeared many times. The chain has TRBV29-1 and TRBJ1-5, with TRBD1 matching over 7 bases. Germline V gene lookup returns CDR1 SQVTM and CDR2 ANQGSEA. This CDR3 has 14 residues. The trim removed 3 bases at V and 2 bases at J, leaving 4 bases unmatched. The CDR3 loop is CSVEEGAGNQPQHF. The CDR3 DNA reads TGCAGCGTTGAGGAGGGGGCTGGCAATCAGCCCCAGCATTTT.

The chain combines TRBV30 with TRBJ2-3; D gene ambiguous. The CDR3 spans 11 residues. The V gene lost 0 bases and the J gene lost 5 bases, with 3 bases spanning the gap. The germline V gene encodes CDR1 GTSNPN and CDR2 SVGIG (reference sequence). CDR3 DNA: TGTGCCTGGAGTGTGAAAGATACGCAGTATTTT. The encoded protein is CAWSVKDTQYF.

This clonotype was seen repeatedly, ten times or more. V is TRBV24-1 and J is TRBJ2-1, with 9 bases matching TRBD2. CDR3 length: 14 residues. Germline trimming cut 9 bases from V and 5 bases from J; bases unmatched to any gene: 7. The germline gives CDR1 KGHDR, CDR2 SFDVKD. The CDR3 here is CATGSGRTNNEQFF. The DNA for the CDR3 is TGTGCCACCGGTAGCGGGAGAACCAACAATGAGCAGTTCTTC.

The V gene is TRBV18, the J gene TRBJ2-5; D remains ambiguous. The germline V gene encodes CDR1 KGHSH and CDR2 LQKENI. V lost 6 bases and J lost 2, with 10 bases in between. The CDR3 is made up of 13 amino acids. CDR3 in amino acids: CASSALPQETQYF. CDR3 bases: TGTGCCAGCTCCGCGCTGCCACAAGAGACCCAGTACTTC.